The sequence of this T cell receptor (beta chain) was determined in a study of T cell responses to AZD1222 COVID-19 vaccine. The protocol was immunoSEQ multiplex PCR, while the TCRdb copy is restricted to in-frame clones and leaves out a portion. The table lists about 110,000 clones, around nine tenths of them singletons, with 3.2% in the top ten. For this clone: The antigen remains undetermined. The same CDR3 is also encoded by other DNA sequences in this sample.

V lost 1 base, J lost 1 base, and 10 bases lay in between. Germline CDR1 reads LGHNA; CDR2 reads YSLEER. The CDR3 spans 15 residues. Notes on the study in general: CD4 TCRs linked to vaccination spanned spike, dominating at 160-218 and 743-854. Repertoire collection took place solely once the T cell response had peaked. Per reports, nearly half of all spike-specific TCRs target regions that are unmutated in variants. Only a handful of AZD1222 recipients, roughly six in all, had baseline seropositivity.

The V gene is TRBV4-3, the J gene TRBJ1-1, with D hard to call. The TCR comes from an adult in good health. The sample consisted of peripheral blood, taken on day 0 of AZD1222 vaccination. The CDR3 nucleotides read TGCGCCAGCAGCCAAGCGGGAAGTAGGAACACTGAAGCTTTCTTT. This gives the protein CASSQAGSRNTEAFF.